A selection of T cell receptor delta chains follows, all from one sample in a study of Vδ1+ human thymocytes. TCRdb re-called the multiplex PCR reads using CATT. Among 50,000 to 60,000 delta-chain clones listed, around 15% were seen once. Sequenced material: Vdelta1+ gamma-delta thymocytes from the thymus. The source of these receptors is a girl under three years old who had congenital heart surgery. Both conserved end residues are part of each CDR3. A D gene is named only where the DNA matches it firmly. Only part of the rows carry a size: once, few, many, or a class if the clone is expanded.

abundance	d_gene	v_gene	j_gene	CDR3nt	CDR3aa
-	-	TRDV1	TRDJ1	TGTGCTCTTGGGGAAGGACGCCTAGTCGTAAGAGTTGGTTCTCAACTCATCTTT	CALGEGRLVVRVGSQLIF
-	TRDD3	TRDV1	TRDJ1	TGTGCTCTTGGGCCGCAAAGGGGAAGGGGTGGCTCCCCCAAACCGAATTTACTGGGGGATACGTTCCAGTACACCGATAAACTCATCTTT	CALGPQRGRGGSPKPNLLGDTFQYTDKLIF
-	TRDD3	TRDV1	TRDJ1	TGTGCTCTTGGGGAACTTCTTCTGGTGCCTACGGGAGTACTGGGGGCCCTCGATAAACTCATCTTT	CALGELLLVPTGVLGALDKLIF
few	TRDD3	TRDV1	TRDJ1	TGTGCTCTTGGGGAACCGGCCTTCCTAAGGTACTGGGGGATAGACCACACCGATAAACTCATCTTT	CALGEPAFLRYWGIDHTDKLIF
-	-	TRDV1	TRDJ1	TGTGCTCTTGGGGAACTAGTGGAGTGGGACACCGATAAACTCATCTTT	CALGELVEWDTDKLIF
-	TRDD3	TRDV1	TRDJ1	TGTGCTCTATTGGGGGATAAGTGGACCGATAAACTCATCTTT	CALLGDKWTDKLIF
-	-	TRDV1	TRDJ1	TGTGCTCTTGGGGAACCCCGGGGGGGAGATTCAATTTTGGGGGTTCCCACCGATAAACTCATCTTT	CALGEPRGGDSILGVPTDKLIF
few	-	TRDV1	TRDJ1	TGTGCTCTTGGGGAACTCTTGGCTATCCCCTTCAACACCGATAAACTCATCTTT	CALGELLAIPFNTDKLIF
-	TRDD3	TRDV1	TRDJ1	TGTGCTCTTGGGGAAAAACCTTGGTCCCTACCTCGTACTGGGGGAGAGTACACCGATAAACTCATCTTT	CALGEKPWSLPRTGGEYTDKLIF
-	TRDD3	TRDV1	TRDJ1	TGTGCTCTTGGGGAACGCCCCTGGGCCTACGTAGACTGGGGTTCGGCCACCGATAAACTCATCTTT	CALGERPWAYVDWGSATDKLIF
-	TRDD3	TRDV1	TRDJ1	TGTGCTCTTGGGGTTCCTCCCGATTCCTTGCCCAAACGCGTACTGGGGGATACTTCCTACACCGATAAACTCATCTTT	CALGVPPDSLPKRVLGDTSYTDKLIF
few	TRDD3	TRDV1	TRDJ1	TGTGCTCTTGGGACGGGGGGGATACAGTCCGATAAACTCATCTTT	CALGTGGIQSDKLIF
-	TRDD3	TRDV2	TRDJ3	TGTGCCTGTGAAAATCCCCGTACTGGGGGATACGTCCGACAGATGTTTTTC	CACENPRTGGYVRQMFF
-	TRDD3	TRDV1	TRDJ1	TGTGCTCTTGGGGAACTCTACGGCCTTCTCCACCACAAAAATTACTGGGGGATACCCGATAAACTCATCTTT	CALGELYGLLHHKNYWGIPDKLIF
few	TRDD3	TRDV1	TRDJ1	TGTGCTCTTGGGGACCCTGGGGGAACCACCGATAAACTCATCTTT	CALGDPGGTTDKLIF
few	TRDD3	TRDV1	TRDJ1	TGTGCTCTTGGAAGAACTGGGGGGTACACCGATAAACTCATCTTT	CALGRTGGYTDKLIF
few	TRDD3	TRDV1	TRDJ1	TGTGCTCTTGGGGAAGTTTTAGGGGATACCCCTATAAACGTCCAAGGCTACACCGATAAACTCATCTTT	CALGEVLGDTPINVQGYTDKLIF
-	TRDD3	TRDV1	TRDJ1	TGTGCTCTTGGGAAGGGACGAGTACTGGGGGTTTACACCGATAAACTCATCTTT	CALGKGRVLGVYTDKLIF
many	-	TRDV2	TRDJ1	TGTGCCTGTGAACTACGACGGGGCCACACCGATAAACTCATCTTT	CACELRRGHTDKLIF
few	-	TRDV2	TRDJ1	TGTGCCTGTGACACGGGGTGGGCGATCCCCCACCCCATGTTCCCCGATAAACTCATCTTT	CACDTGWAIPHPMFPDKLIF
few	-	TRDV1	TRDJ1	TGTGCTCTTGGGGACCCCCTCGGCCCACCACGCAAACTCATCTTT	CALGDPLGPPRKLIF
-	TRDD3	TRDV1	TRDJ1	TGTGCTCTTGGGGAACCCGTCTGGGGGATACGGGAACTCATCTTT	CALGEPVWGIRELIF
few	TRDD3	TRDV2	TRDJ2	TGTGCCTGTGACACCGAACGTTCTACCAGGCTGGGGATACTTTTCGGTGCTGCTTTGACAGCACAACTCTTCTTT	CACDTERSTRLGILFGAALTAQLFF
few	-	TRDV1	TRDJ1	TGTGCTCTTGGGTCAATTCCCCATAAACTCATCTTT	CALGSIPHKLIF
-	TRDD3	TRDV1	TRDJ1	TGTGCTCTTGGGAACCCGACGCGGGAGGCTGGGGGATACAGCGATAAACTCATCTTT	CALGNPTREAGGYSDKLIF
-	TRDD3	TRDV1	TRDJ1	TGTGCTCTTGGGGAACTTGCCTTCGGGGGATACGCGGGCGGCGCCGATAAACTCATCTTT	CALGELAFGGYAGGADKLIF
few	TRDD3	TRDV1	TRDJ1	TGTGCTCTTGGGGAACCCCACCCTACGGGACCCTACCTAGGAATGGGGGAAGTGTGCACCGATAAACTCATCTTT	CALGEPHPTGPYLGMGEVCTDKLIF
few	-	TRDV1	TRDJ1	TGTGCTCTTGGGGAACTCATCTGGGGATACACCGATAAACTCATCTTT	CALGELIWGYTDKLIF
-	TRDD3	TRDV1	TRDJ1	TGTGCTCTTGGGGTAGGTTCCGCTGGGGGATCCATGTACACCGATAAACTCATCTTT	CALGVGSAGGSMYTDKLIF
few	TRDD3	TRDV1	TRDJ1	TGTGCTCTTGGGGAACGTCTCACGCGGCTACCCTGGGGGATACTTGGGGGCCCATCGCATAAACTCATCTTT	CALGERLTRLPWGILGGPSHKLIF
-	TRDD3	TRDV1	TRDJ1	TGTGCTCTTGGGGAACTATCCCCCTTCCCCCGACTGGGGGATAGGCGGCTCATCTTT	CALGELSPFPRLGDRRLIF
few	-	TRDV1	TRDJ1	TGTGCTCTTGGGGGCGAGGTCCCCGATAAACTCATCTTT	CALGGEVPDKLIF
-	-	TRDV1	TRDJ1	TGTGCTCTTGGGGAGACTATTCTCCGATGGAACCATAAACTCATCTTT	CALGETILRWNHKLIF
few	-	TRDV1	TRDJ1	TGTGCTCTTGGGGCAGACTCTTCGGCCTTCCTACAGGGCTGGGGGATGGGTGACACCGATAAACTCATCTTT	CALGADSSAFLQGWGMGDTDKLIF
-	-	TRDV1	TRDJ1	TGTGCTCTTGGGGAACGTGGCCCCCACACCGATAAACTCATCTTT	CALGERGPHTDKLIF
-	-	TRDV1	TRDJ1	TGTGCTCTTGGGGAACTCCCCGTCCTTACCGATAAACTCATCTTT	CALGELPVLTDKLIF
-	-	TRDV1	TRDJ1	TGTGCTCTTGGGGAACTTCTCTACTTCACCGATAAACTCATCTTT	CALGELLYFTDKLIF
few	TRDD3	TRDV2	TRDJ1	TGTGCCTGTGTACTGGGGGCCAAGCACACCGATAAACTCATCTTT	CACVLGAKHTDKLIF
few	-	TRDV1	TRDJ1	TGTGCTCTTGGGGAAAGGTTCCCGCCCGATAAACTCATCTTT	CALGERFPPDKLIF
-	TRDD3	TRDV1	TRDJ1	TGTGCTCTTGGGGAACTCTACCCCAACTGGGGGATACGAGATACCGATAAACTCATCTTT	CALGELYPNWGIRDTDKLIF
-	-	TRDV1	TRDJ1	TGTGCTCTTGGGGAACGTGTAGTAGTAAGAAAGGAGGGGACCGATAAACTCATCTTT	CALGERVVVRKEGTDKLIF
-	TRDD3	TRDV2	TRDJ1	TGTGCCTGTGACATCCGCGGCACGGTACTGGGGGATACTGATAAACTCATCTTT	CACDIRGTVLGDTDKLIF
-	-	TRDV1	TRDJ1	TGTGCTCTTGGGGAACACCTCTGGGACCCCACCGATAAACTCATCTTT	CALGEHLWDPTDKLIF
-	TRDD3	TRDV2	TRDJ1	TGTGCCTGTGACACTTTCCTACGAGGTGTACTGGGGGATACCGAGACCGATAAACTCATCTTT	CACDTFLRGVLGDTETDKLIF
-	-	TRDV1	TRDJ1	TGTGCTCTTGGGGTTCAGTTTATTACGGCCCACGGGTCGGTTGGCGGGGCGATCAGATTTAGCACCGATAAACTCATCTTT	CALGVQFITAHGSVGGAIRFSTDKLIF
-	TRDD2	TRDV1	TRDJ1	TGTGCTCTTGGGGATCCTTCCTACGATACTGAGCCGTACACCGATAAACTCATCTTT	CALGDPSYDTEPYTDKLIF
-	TRDD3	TRDV1	TRDJ1	TGTGCTCTTGGGGAAATGATTCCTTATGGGGGATCCCCAAACACCGATAAACTCATCTTT	CALGEMIPYGGSPNTDKLIF
-	-	TRDV1	TRDJ1	TGTGCTCTTGGGGACCCGGTGGGACTCATCTTT	CALGDPVGLIF
-	-	TRDV1	TRDJ1	TGTGCTCTTAACGCTAAGCGGCGGGGTTATCACACCGATAAACTCATCTTT	CALNAKRRGYHTDKLIF
many	TRDD3	TRDV2	TRDJ1	TGTGCCTGTGCCCCCGGCGGATTTTACTGGGGGATACGATGTCACACCGATAAACTCATCTTT	CACAPGGFYWGIRCHTDKLIF
few	-	TRDV1	TRDJ1	TGTGCTCTTGGGGGGTCCTCCTACGCATCTCGGCACACCGATAAACTCATCTTT	CALGGSSYASRHTDKLIF
-	TRDD3	TRDV1	TRDJ1	TGTGCTCTTACTGCCTCTACTGGGGGATCTCATCGGAGACTCATCTTT	CALTASTGGSHRRLIF
-	TRDD3	TRDV1	TRDJ1	TGTGCTCTTGGGGCCGTCATGGGGGATACGCTCCGCACCGATAAACTCATCTTT	CALGAVMGDTLRTDKLIF
once	TRDD3	TRDV2	TRDJ1	TGTGCCTGTGACACCGACGGGTTAGGGGGATCGTACACCGATAAACTCATCTTT	CACDTDGLGGSYTDKLIF
few	TRDD3	TRDV1	TRDJ1	TGTGCTCTTGGGGAACTAGTGGGTCGGTCTTCCTACGACCGACTGGGGGATTCGAAACTCATCTTT	CALGELVGRSSYDRLGDSKLIF